The 7 T cell receptor beta chains presented below share a single source sample, sequenced in a study of monozygotic twins with inflammatory bowel disease. Following a re-call of the 5' RACE reads, TCRdb has one entry per CDR3 protein and lacks DNA. There are some 150,000 distinct CDR3 sequences in the sample, with 2.4% held by the top ten. Sequencing was carried out using blood. These receptors were obtained from a human donor with ulcerative colitis or Crohn's disease, or a healthy co-twin of an affected twin (not recorded which).

The chain uses TRBV24-1 and TRBJ2-1; TCRdb's D call, TRBD2, is unchecked because there is no DNA. Germline CDR1 KGHDR, CDR2 SFDVKD. The CDR3 is made up of 16 amino acids. CDR3 region: CATSDATSGRVSEQFF.

The chain has TRBV20-1 and TRBJ2-3; TCRdb selects TRBD1, and the lack of DNA leaves this call unchecked. There are 14 residues in the CDR3. CDR1 is DFQATT, CDR2 SNEGSKA, per germline (reference sequence). This CDR3 is CSARPGGGLDTQYF.

This chain links TRBV1 with TRBJ2-7; TCRdb's D gene call, TRBD2, goes unchecked for lack of DNA. TRBV1 is listed as a pseudogene. The CDR3 loop spans 20 amino acids. CDR3 amino acids: CTSSQDTSSGRAHPTYEQYF.

The chain couples TRBV9 to TRBJ1-3. The germline V gene encodes CDR1 SGDLS and CDR2 YYNGEE. The CDR3 has 16 amino acids. CDR3 sequence: CASSIGVPISGNTIYF.

The chain recombines TRBV5-1 with TRBJ2-1; there is no DNA to check the TCRdb D call of TRBD2. Germline V CDR1 and CDR2: SGHRS, YFSETQ. The CDR3 totals 14 residues. CDR3 sequence: CASSLAGLAGEQFF. Combining the CDR3 with reference TRBV5-1 and TRBJ2-1 gives the whole variable domain KAGVTQTPRYLIKTRGQQVTLSCSPISGHRSVSWYQQTPGQGLQFLFEYFSETQRNKGNFPGRFSGRQFSNSRSEMNVSTLELGDSALYLCASSLAGLAGEQFFGPGTRLTVL.

This chain joins TRBV5-1 and TRBJ2-2; TCRdb's D gene call, TRBD1, goes unchecked for lack of DNA. The V gene's germline CDR1 is SGHRS and CDR2 YFSETQ. The CDR3 length is 16 residues. The CDR3 spells CASSHTGGRDTGELFF.

This sequence joins TRBV28 and TRBJ1-5. This CDR3 contains 13 residues. The germline CDR1 and CDR2 sequences are MDHEN and SYDVKM. CDR3 amino acids: CASRARVNQPQHF.